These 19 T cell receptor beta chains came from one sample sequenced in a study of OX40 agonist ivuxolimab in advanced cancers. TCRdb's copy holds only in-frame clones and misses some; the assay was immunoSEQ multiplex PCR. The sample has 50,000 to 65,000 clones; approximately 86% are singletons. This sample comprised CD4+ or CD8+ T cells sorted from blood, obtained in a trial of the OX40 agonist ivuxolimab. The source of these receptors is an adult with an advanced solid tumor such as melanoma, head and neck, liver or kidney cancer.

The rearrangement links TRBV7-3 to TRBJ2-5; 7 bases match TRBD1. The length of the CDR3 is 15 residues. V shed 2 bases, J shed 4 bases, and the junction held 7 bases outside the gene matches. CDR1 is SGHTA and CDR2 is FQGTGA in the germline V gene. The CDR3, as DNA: TGTGCCAGCAGCTTATTCCAGGGGGTGGGAGAGACCCAGTACTTC. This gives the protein CASSLFQGVGETQYF.

The CDR3 DNA reads TGTGCCAGCTCACCCGTCGAGGGGATCAGTGGCTACACCTTC. This encodes CASSPVEGISGYTF. This chain uses TRBV18 with TRBJ1-2; TRBD1 might be the D (5 bases). The CDR3 runs to 14 residues. CDR1 and CDR2 (germline): KGHSH, LQKENI. The V end lost 3 bases, the J end lost 7 bases, and 15 bases lay between the germline ends.

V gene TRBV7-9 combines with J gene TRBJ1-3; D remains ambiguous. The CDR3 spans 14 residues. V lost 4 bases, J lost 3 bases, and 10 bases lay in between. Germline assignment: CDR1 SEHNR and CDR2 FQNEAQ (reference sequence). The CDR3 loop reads CASSSNRIGNTIYF. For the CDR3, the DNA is TGTGCCAGCAGCTCCAACAGAATTGGAAACACCATATATTTT.

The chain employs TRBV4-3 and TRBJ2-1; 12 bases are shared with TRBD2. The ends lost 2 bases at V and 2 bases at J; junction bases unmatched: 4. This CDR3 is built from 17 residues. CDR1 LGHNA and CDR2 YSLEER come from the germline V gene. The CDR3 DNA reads TGCGCCAGCAGCCAATTCAGGACTAGCGGGACCTACAATGAGCAGTTCTTC. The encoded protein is CASSQFRTSGTYNEQFF.

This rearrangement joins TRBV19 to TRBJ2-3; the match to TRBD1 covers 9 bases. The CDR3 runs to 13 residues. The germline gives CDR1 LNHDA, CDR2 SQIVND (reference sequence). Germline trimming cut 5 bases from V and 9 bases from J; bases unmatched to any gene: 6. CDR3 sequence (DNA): TGTGCCAGTAGTTCCCGGGACAGGGACACGCAGTATTTT. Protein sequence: CASSSRDRDTQYF.

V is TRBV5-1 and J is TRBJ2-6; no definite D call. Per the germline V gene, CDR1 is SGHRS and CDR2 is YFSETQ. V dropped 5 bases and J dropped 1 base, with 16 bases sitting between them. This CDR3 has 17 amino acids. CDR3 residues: CASRPTTSFSGANVLTF. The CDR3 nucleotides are TGCGCCAGCAGGCCTACAACTTCCTTTTCTGGGGCCAACGTCCTGACTTTC.

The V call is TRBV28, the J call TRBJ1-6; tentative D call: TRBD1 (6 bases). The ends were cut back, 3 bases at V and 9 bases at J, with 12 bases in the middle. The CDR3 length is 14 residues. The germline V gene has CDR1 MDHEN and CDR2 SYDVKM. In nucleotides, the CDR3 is TGTGCCAGCAGTTTTGGTCAGGGGCGTTCACCCCTCCACTTT. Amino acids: CASSFGQGRSPLHF.

The CDR3 DNA sequence: TGTGCCAGCAGGGTAACGGCGAGAAATGAAAAACTGTTTTTT. As protein: CASRVTARNEKLFF. The rearrangement uses TRBV6-1 and TRBJ1-4; no reliable D call. This CDR3 spans 14 amino acids. The germline CDR1 and CDR2 sequences are MNHNS and SASEGT. The V and J ends lost 6 bases and 5 bases respectively, with 13 bases between them.

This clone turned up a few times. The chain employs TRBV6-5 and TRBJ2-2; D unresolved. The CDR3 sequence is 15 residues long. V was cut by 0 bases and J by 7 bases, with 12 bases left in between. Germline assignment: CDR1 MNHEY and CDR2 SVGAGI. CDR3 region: CASSYSALLIGELFF. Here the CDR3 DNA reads TGTGCCAGCAGTTACTCGGCCCTATTAATCGGGGAGCTGTTTTTT.

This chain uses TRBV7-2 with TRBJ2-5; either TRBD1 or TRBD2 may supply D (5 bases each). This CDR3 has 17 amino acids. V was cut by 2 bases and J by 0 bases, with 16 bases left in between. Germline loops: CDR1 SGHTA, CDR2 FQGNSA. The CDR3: CASSLIRYWGYQETQYF. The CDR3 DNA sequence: TGTGCCAGCAGCTTAATTAGGTATTGGGGGTACCAAGAGACCCAGTACTTC.

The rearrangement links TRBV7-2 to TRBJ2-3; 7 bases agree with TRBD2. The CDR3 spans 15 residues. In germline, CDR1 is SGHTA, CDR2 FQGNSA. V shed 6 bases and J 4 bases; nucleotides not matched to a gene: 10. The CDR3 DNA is TGTGCCAGCAGTCAAGCATCTGGGAGGGCAGATACGCAGTATTTT. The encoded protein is CASSQASGRADTQYF.

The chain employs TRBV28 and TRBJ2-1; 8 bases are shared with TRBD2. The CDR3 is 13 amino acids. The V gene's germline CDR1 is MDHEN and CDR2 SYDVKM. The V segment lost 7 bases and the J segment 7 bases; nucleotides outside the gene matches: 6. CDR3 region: CASTVSGRNEQFF. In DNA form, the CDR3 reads TGTGCCAGCACGGTGAGCGGGAGAAATGAGCAGTTCTTC.

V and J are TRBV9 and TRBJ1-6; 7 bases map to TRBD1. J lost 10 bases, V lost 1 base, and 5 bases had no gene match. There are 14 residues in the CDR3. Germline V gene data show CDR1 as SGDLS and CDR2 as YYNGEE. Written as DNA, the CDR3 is TGTGCCAGCAGCGTAAACAGGGGTGGGTCACCCCTCCACTTT. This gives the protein CASSVNRGGSPLHF.

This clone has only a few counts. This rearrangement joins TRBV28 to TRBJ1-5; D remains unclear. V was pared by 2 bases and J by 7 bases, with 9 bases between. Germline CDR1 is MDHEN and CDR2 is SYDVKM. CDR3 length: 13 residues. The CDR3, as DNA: TGTGCCAGCAGTTTACCGGGGAGGCAGCCCCAGCATTTT. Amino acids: CASSLPGRQPQHF.

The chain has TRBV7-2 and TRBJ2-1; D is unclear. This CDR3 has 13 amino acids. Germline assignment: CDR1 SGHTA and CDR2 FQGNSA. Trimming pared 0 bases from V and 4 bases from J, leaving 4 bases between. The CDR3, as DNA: TGTGCCAGCAGCTTAGCCCAGTACAATGAGCAGTTCTTC. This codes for CASSLAQYNEQFF.

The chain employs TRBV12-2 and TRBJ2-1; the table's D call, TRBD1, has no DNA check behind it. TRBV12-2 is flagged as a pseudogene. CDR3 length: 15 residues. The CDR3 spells CASPLHRQGGNEQFF. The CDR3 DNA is TGTGCAAGTCCCTTACATCGACAGGGCGGGAATGAGCAGTTCTTC.

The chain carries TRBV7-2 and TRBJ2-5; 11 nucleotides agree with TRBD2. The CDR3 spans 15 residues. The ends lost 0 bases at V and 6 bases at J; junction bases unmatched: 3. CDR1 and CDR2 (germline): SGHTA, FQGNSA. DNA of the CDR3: TGTGCCAGCAGCTTAGCTAGCGGGAGGGACAAGACCCAGTACTTC. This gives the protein CASSLASGRDKTQYF.

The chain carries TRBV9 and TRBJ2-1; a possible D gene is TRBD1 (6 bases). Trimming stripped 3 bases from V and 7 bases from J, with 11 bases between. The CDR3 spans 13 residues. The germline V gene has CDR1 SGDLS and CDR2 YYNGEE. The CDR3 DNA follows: TGTGCCAGCAGCGCCACAACAGGGAATGAGCAGTTCTTC. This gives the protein CASSATTGNEQFF.

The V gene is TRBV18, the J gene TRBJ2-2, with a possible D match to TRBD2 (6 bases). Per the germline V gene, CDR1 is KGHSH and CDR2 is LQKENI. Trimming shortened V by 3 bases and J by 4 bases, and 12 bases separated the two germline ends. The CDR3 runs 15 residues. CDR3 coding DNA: TGTGCCAGCTCACCTTGGGATAGCGGCACCGGGGAGCTGTTTTTT. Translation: CASSPWDSGTGELFF.